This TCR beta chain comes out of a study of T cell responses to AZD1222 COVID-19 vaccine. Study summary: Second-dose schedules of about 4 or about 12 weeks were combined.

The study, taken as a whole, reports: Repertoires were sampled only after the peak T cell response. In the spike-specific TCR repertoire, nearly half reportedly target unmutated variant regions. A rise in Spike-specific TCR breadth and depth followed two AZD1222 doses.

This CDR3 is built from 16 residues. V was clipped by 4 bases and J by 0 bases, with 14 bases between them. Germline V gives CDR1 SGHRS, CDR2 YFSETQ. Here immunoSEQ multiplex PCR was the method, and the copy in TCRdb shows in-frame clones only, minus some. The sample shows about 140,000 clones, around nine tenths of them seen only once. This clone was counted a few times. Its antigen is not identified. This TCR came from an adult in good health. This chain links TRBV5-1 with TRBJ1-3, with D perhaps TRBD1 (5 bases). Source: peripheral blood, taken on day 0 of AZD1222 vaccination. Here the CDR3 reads CASSPGRTNSGNTIYF. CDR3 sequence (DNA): TGCGCCAGCAGCCCGGGACGGACGAACTCTGGAAACACCATATATTTT. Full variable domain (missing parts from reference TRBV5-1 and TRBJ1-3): KAGVTQTPRYLIKTRGQQVTLSCSPISGHRSVSWYQQTPGQGLQFLFEYFSETQRNKGNFPGRFSGRQFSNSRSEMNVSTLELGDSALYLCASSPGRTNSGNTIYFGEGSWLTVV.